These T cell receptor beta chains were read from a single sample in a study of OX40 agonist ivuxolimab in advanced cancers. The assay was immunoSEQ multiplex PCR, and TCRdb's table has in-frame clones only and misses some. The table records 70,000 to 100,000 clones, 80% to 90% of them present only once. Sequencing used CD4+ or CD8+ T cells sorted from blood, obtained in a trial of the OX40 agonist ivuxolimab. Receptor source: an adult with an advanced solid tumor such as melanoma, head and neck, liver or kidney cancer. Each CDR3 is given with its conserved first and last residue. D genes are given only for firm matches. Only part of the rows carry a size: once, few, many, or a class if the clone is expanded.

>TRBJ1-5|TRBV9|TRBD1|.|16
TGTGCCAGCAGCGTGGGAACAGGGGGAAGCAATCAGCCCCAGCATTTT
CASSVGTGGSNQPQHF
>TRBJ1-2|TRBV25-1|.|.|17
TGTGCCAGCAGCCATAGGAGGGCAGGGGAAGATGTCTATGGCTACACCTTC
CASSHRRAGEDVYGYTF
>TRBJ1-2|TRBV30|TRBD1|.|13
TGTGCCTGGAGTGTACAGGGGGCGGGGGGCTACACCTTC
CAWSVQGAGGYTF
>TRBJ2-1|TRBV9|TRBD2|.|14
TGTGCCAGCAGCGTTAGCGGGAGAGGCAATGAGCAGTTCTTC
CASSVSGRGNEQFF
>TRBJ1-4|TRBV7-9|.|.|13
TGTGCCAGCAGCTCTCCGCCTAATGAAAAACTGTTTTTT
CASSSPPNEKLFF
>TRBJ1-5|TRBV19|TRBD1|once|21
TGTGCCACCCGAGGGGGGGCAGGGGGGGCAGGGGCGATTTGGGGCAGTCAGCCCCAGCATTTT
CATRGGAGGAGAIWGSQPQHF
>TRBJ1-1|TRBV30|.|few|12
TGTGCCTGGAGCGAACTGAACACTGAAGCTTTCTTT
CAWSELNTEAFF
>TRBJ2-7|TRBV5-1|.|.|14
TGCGCCAGCAGCCCCACAGCGAACCCCTACGAGCAGTACTTC
CASSPTANPYEQYF
>TRBJ2-3|TRBV9|TRBD2|.|14
TGTGCCAGCAGCGTTAGCGGGGCCACAGATACGCAGTATTTT
CASSVSGATDTQYF
>TRBJ1-5|TRBV7-8|.|.|14
TGTGCCAGCAGTTTTTGGACAGGCAATCAGCCCCAGCATTTT
CASSFWTGNQPQHF
>TRBJ2-4|TRBV5-6|.|.|11
TGTGCCAGCAGCTTGGAAAACATTCAGTACTTC
CASSLENIQYF
>TRBJ2-7|TRBV27|.|.|15
TGTGCCAGCAGTTTATCGGGGGGACTGTCATACGAGCAGTACTTC
CASSLSGGLSYEQYF
>TRBJ2-7|TRBV7-3|TRBD1|.|11
TGTGCCAGCAGCGAGGGGGACAGGCAGTACTTC
CASSEGDRQYF
>TRBJ2-7|TRBV7-2|.|.|16
TGTGCCAGCAGCTTAGTTCCCGACCCGAGCTCCTACGAGCAGTACTTC
CASSLVPDPSSYEQYF
>TRBJ2-2|TRBV15|.|.|12
TGTGCCACCAGCAGGGCTTGGGGGGAGCTGTTTTTT
CATSRAWGELFF
>TRBJ2-2|TRBV7-9|.|.|15
TGTGCCAGCAGCCCTCAGGGTAGGGACACCGGGGAGCTGTTTTTT
CASSPQGRDTGELFF
>TRBJ2-7|TRBV11-2|TRBD2|.|16
TGTGCCAGCAGCTTAATAGGACTAGCGGGGGCCTACGAGCAGTACTTC
CASSLIGLAGAYEQYF
>TRBJ2-1|TRBV19|TRBD2|.|16
TGTGCCAGTAGTATGACGACTAGCGGGAGGTACAATGAGCAGTTCTTC
CASSMTTSGRYNEQFF
>TRBJ2-3|TRBV5-1|TRBD1|.|14
TGCGCCAGCAGCTCGGGACAGTCCACAGATACGCAGTATTTT
CASSSGQSTDTQYF
>TRBJ2-7|TRBV6-5|.|.|14
TGTGCCAGCAGTTACTCGGCGGGCTCCTACGAGCAGTACTTC
CASSYSAGSYEQYF
>TRBJ2-5|TRBV7-6|.|once|14
TGTGCCAGCAGCTTAGGCGGGGTGAGAGAGACCCAGTACTTC
CASSLGGVRETQYF
>TRBJ2-5|TRBV2|TRBD1|.|14
TGTGCCAGCACAGGGGACAGGGCAAGGGAGACCCAGTACTTC
CASTGDRARETQYF
>TRBJ1-3|TRBV7-2|.|.|14
TGTGCCAGCACCCAGGGCCAGAACGGAAACACCATATATTTT
CASTQGQNGNTIYF
>TRBJ2-2|TRBV7-8|TRBD2|.|16
TGCGCCAGCAGCCAAGATCTAAGCGGGAGCCCCGGGGAGCTGTTTTTT
CASSQDLSGSPGELFF
>TRBJ1-1|TRBV7-9|.|.|18
TGTGCCAGCAGCCAACCACCCTGGACGGACAGCATGAACACTGAAGCTTTCTTT
CASSQPPWTDSMNTEAFF
>TRBJ1-2|TRBV19|TRBD1|.|15
TGTGCCAGTAGTCCCCCGGACAGGGGCCTCTATGGCTACACCTTC
CASSPPDRGLYGYTF
>TRBJ2-2|TRBV9|.|.|17
TGTGCCAGCAGCGTAGAGGGGCAGGGGCAGAACACCGGGGAGCTGTTTTTT
CASSVEGQGQNTGELFF
>TRBJ1-2|TRBV6-6|.|.|14
TGTGCCAGCAGTGGCCAGACAGAGGTTTATGGCTACACCTTC
CASSGQTEVYGYTF
>TRBJ2-1|TRBV5-1|.|.|14
TGCGCCAGCAGAGAAGAGGCTAGGAACAATGAGCAGTTCTTC
CASREEARNNEQFF
>TRBJ2-5|TRBV28|.|.|11
TGTGCCAGCAGAACTCCCGGGACCCAGTACTTC
CASRTPGTQYF
>TRBJ1-2|TRBV5-5|.|.|12
TGTGCCAGCAGCTTGGAGGACTATGGCTACACCTTC
CASSLEDYGYTF
>TRBJ2-1|TRBV7-2|.|.|14
TGTGCCAGCAGCTTAGGGGCTAGCGCCCATGAGCAGTTCTTC
CASSLGASAHEQFF
>TRBJ2-5|TRBV10-3|.|.|15
TGTGCCATCAGTGAGAGTTGGGGGGCGCAAGAGACCCAGTACTTC
CAISESWGAQETQYF
>TRBJ1-1|TRBV18|TRBD1|few|14
TGTGCCAGCTCTTCAGGGGGCGAGGCCACTGAAGCTTTCTTT
CASSSGGEATEAFF
>TRBJ2-7|TRBV6-5|.|.|14
TGTGCCAGCAGAATGGGGCAGGGGAGTCGGGAGCAGTACTTC
CASRMGQGSREQYF
>TRBJ1-1|TRBV12-5|.|.|15
TGTGCTAGTGGTTTGGTCGGTATAGGAGGGGCTGAAGCTTTCTTT
CASGLVGIGGAEAFF
>TRBJ2-7|TRBV4-2|TRBD2|.|15
TGTGCCAGCAGCCTCAGGCGACTAGCGGGCTACGAGCAGTACTTC
CASSLRRLAGYEQYF
>TRBJ1-1|TRBV5-4|TRBD1|.|15
TGTGCCAGCAGCTTGGGACAGGGGACGAACACTGAAGCTTTCTTT
CASSLGQGTNTEAFF
>TRBJ2-5|TRBV30|TRBD2|.|14
TGTGCCTGGAGTTCGGTAGCGGGAATGGAGACCCAGTACTTC
CAWSSVAGMETQYF
>TRBJ2-2|TRBV14|TRBD2|.|15
TGTGCCAGCAGCCCCCCACTAGCGGGAGCCGGGGAGCTGTTTTTT
CASSPPLAGAGELFF
>TRBJ2-1|TRBV7-3|TRBD2|.|13
TGTGCCAGCAGGGATAGCGGGATGATTGAGCAGTTCTTC
CASRDSGMIEQFF
>TRBJ2-7|TRBV19|.|.|14
TGTGCCAGTAGTTCGTTAATGGGGATCTACGAGCAGTACTTC
CASSSLMGIYEQYF
>TRBJ1-5|TRBV18|TRBD1|.|15
TGTGCCAGCTCACCACGACAGGGTGGGAGACAGCCCCAGCATTTT
CASSPRQGGRQPQHF
>TRBJ2-5|TRBV29-1|TRBD2|once|14
TGCAGCGTTCAAGCGGGAGGGTCGGCAGAGACCCAGTACTTC
CSVQAGGSAETQYF